A single sample gave rise to the 14 T cell receptor beta chains below, sequenced in a study of early stage breast cancer tumors. Sequenced by immunoSEQ multiplex PCR; TCRdb stores in-frame clones only, minus some. Of around 50,000 clones in the sample, approximately 80% were seen once. Sequencing was done on a sample of blood. Receptor source: a person aged 45 to 59 with breast cancer.

The chain combines TRBV11-2 with TRBJ2-5; the D is unclear. The germline V gene has CDR1 SGHAT and CDR2 FQNNGV. The CDR3 consists of 13 residues. Trimming pared 4 bases from V and 2 bases from J, leaving 8 bases between. The CDR3 nucleotides are TGTGCCAGCAGCTCCCGGGTACAAGAGACCCAGTACTTC. Translation: CASSSRVQETQYF.

The chain uses TRBV4-1 and TRBJ1-1, with 8 bases matching TRBD1. This CDR3 is built from 16 residues. Trimming removed 4 bases from V and 7 bases from J; junction bases left unmatched: 14. The germline CDR1 and CDR2 sequences are MGHRA and YSYEKL. The CDR3 DNA follows: TGCGCCAGCAGCCTTGGGACAGGAATTACAGCCTATGAAGCTTTCTTT. As protein: CASSLGTGITAYEAFF.

The CDR3 DNA follows: TGTGCCAGCAGCTTCCCAAAAACTGAAGCTTTCTTT. Protein sequence: CASSFPKTEAFF. The chain combines TRBV11-2 with TRBJ1-1, with no clear D. The CDR3 totals 12 residues. Between the trimmed V and J ends, which lost 3 bases and 5 bases, there was a span of 7 bases. Germline CDR1 is SGHAT and CDR2 is FQNNGV.

The chain's CDR3 is CASSTGARGTDTQYF. As DNA, the CDR3 is TGCGCCAGCAGTACAGGGGCGCGAGGAACAGATACGCAGTATTTT. The rearrangement links TRBV5-1 to TRBJ2-3; 7 positions agree with TRBD1. There are 15 residues in the CDR3. CDR1 SGHRS and CDR2 YFSETQ come from the germline V gene. V was pared by 5 bases and J by 3 bases, with 9 bases of the junction left unmatched.

The genes are TRBV10-2 and TRBJ2-1; D is ambiguous. This CDR3 is built from 12 residues. Germline V lookup: CDR1 WSHSY, CDR2 SAAADI. The V end lost 3 bases, the J end lost 4 bases, and 4 bases lay between the germline ends. As DNA, the CDR3 is TGCGCCAGCAGTGAAGGGTACAATGAGCAGTTCTTC. Translating gives CASSEGYNEQFF.

This chain joins TRBV5-8 and TRBJ2-7, with 8 nucleotides matching TRBD1. The germline V gene has CDR1 SGHTS and CDR2 YDEGEE. V lost 1 base, J lost 3 bases, and 6 bases stayed unmatched. This CDR3 is 15 amino acids long. CDR3 residues: CASSLRRDRYYEQYF. The CDR3 region has the DNA TGTGCCAGCAGCTTGAGACGGGACAGGTACTACGAGCAGTACTTC.

The chain uses TRBV5-5 and TRBJ2-5; D might be TRBD1 or TRBD2, each matching 5 bases. Germline V CDR1 and CDR2: SGHKS, YYEKEE (reference sequence). The CDR3 consists of 15 residues. The V end lost 1 base, the J end lost 4 bases, and 14 bases lay between the germline ends. Here the CDR3 reads CASSLRGVVGETQYF. In nucleotides, the CDR3 is TGTGCCAGCAGCTTGCGAGGGGTGGTGGGAGAGACCCAGTACTTC. The full variable domain, in which reference TRBV5-5 and TRBJ2-5 provide the parts outside the CDR3, is DAGVTQSPTHLIKTRGQQVTLRCSPISGHKSVSWYQQVLGQGPQFIFQYYEKEERGRGNFPDRFSARQFPNYSSELNVNALLLGDSALYLCASSLRGVVGETQYFGPGTRLLVL.

The chain couples TRBV18 to TRBJ1-4; D is ambiguous. The ends were cut back, 1 base at V and 7 bases at J, with 4 bases in the middle. Germline-derived CDR1 and CDR2 are KGHSH and LQKENI. CDR3 size: 12 residues. The CDR3 loop reads CASSPQGEKLFF. The CDR3 region has the DNA TGTGCCAGCTCACCACAGGGTGAAAAACTGTTTTTT.

The sample holds a few counts of this clone. The rearrangement links TRBV10-3 to TRBJ2-1; 15 bases line up with TRBD2. After removal of 2 bases from V and 0 bases from J, the junction contained 17 bases not matched to a gene. This CDR3 is built from 23 residues. Germline CDR1 is ENHRY and CDR2 is SYGVKD. The CDR3 sequence: CAISEPLPGTSGGPSTSYNEQFF. DNA for the CDR3: TGTGCCATCAGTGAGCCACTCCCGGGGACTAGCGGGGGGCCGAGTACCTCCTACAATGAGCAGTTCTTC.

The V gene is TRBV10-3, the J gene TRBJ1-2; no firm D call. This CDR3 has 13 amino acids. Germline-derived CDR1 and CDR2 are ENHRY and SYGVKD. V shed 3 bases and J shed 1 base, with 6 bases lying between them. The CDR3 region is CAISDNGNYGYTF. DNA for the CDR3: TGTGCCATCAGTGATAACGGTAACTATGGCTACACCTTC.

The gene calls are TRBV19 and TRBJ1-6, with D perhaps matching TRBD1 (5 bases). V lost 6 bases, J lost 5 bases, and 26 bases lay in between. Germline values: CDR1 LNHDA, CDR2 SQIVND (reference sequence). The CDR3 is made up of 19 amino acids. The DNA of the CDR3 is TGTGCCAGTAGCCGCTTTCCACGCCAGGGCCTTGACGATAATTCACCCCTCCACTTT. Its translation is CASSRFPRQGLDDNSPLHF. Supplemented by reference TRBV19 and TRBJ1-6, the full variable domain reads DGGITQSPKYLFRKEGQNVTLSCEQNLNHDAMYWYRQDPGQGLRLIYYSQIVNDFQKGDIAEGYSVSREKKESFPLTVTSAQKNPTAFYLCASSRFPRQGLDDNSPLHFGNGTRLTVT.

This chain links TRBV6-6 with TRBJ2-2; no clear D. The CDR3 extends over 13 amino acids. Trimming left V 6 bases short and J 1 base short, with 6 bases between. Germline V gives CDR1 MNHNY, CDR2 SVGAGI (reference sequence). The CDR3 sequence: CASSRQNTGELFF. The DNA of the CDR3 is TGTGCCAGCAGCAGACAGAACACCGGGGAGCTGTTTTTT.

This clone was recorded once. The chain employs TRBV18 and TRBJ2-7; D remains ambiguous. Germline V gene lookup returns CDR1 KGHSH and CDR2 LQKENI. Trimming left V 3 bases short and J 1 base short, with 7 bases between. The CDR3 sequence is 13 residues long. CDR3 amino acids: CASSPPASYEQYF. The DNA of the CDR3 is TGTGCCAGCTCACCCCCAGCATCCTACGAGCAGTACTTC.

V gene TRBV2 combines with J gene TRBJ2-7; 8 nucleotides align to TRBD2. After removal of 8 bases from V and 4 bases from J, the junction contained 10 bases not matched to a gene. There are 14 residues in the CDR3. Germline CDR1 is SNHLY and CDR2 is FYNNEI. The CDR3 nucleotides are TGTGCCAGCGGGAGAAGCGGGAGTGGATACGAGCAGTACTTC. Its translation: CASGRSGSGYEQYF.